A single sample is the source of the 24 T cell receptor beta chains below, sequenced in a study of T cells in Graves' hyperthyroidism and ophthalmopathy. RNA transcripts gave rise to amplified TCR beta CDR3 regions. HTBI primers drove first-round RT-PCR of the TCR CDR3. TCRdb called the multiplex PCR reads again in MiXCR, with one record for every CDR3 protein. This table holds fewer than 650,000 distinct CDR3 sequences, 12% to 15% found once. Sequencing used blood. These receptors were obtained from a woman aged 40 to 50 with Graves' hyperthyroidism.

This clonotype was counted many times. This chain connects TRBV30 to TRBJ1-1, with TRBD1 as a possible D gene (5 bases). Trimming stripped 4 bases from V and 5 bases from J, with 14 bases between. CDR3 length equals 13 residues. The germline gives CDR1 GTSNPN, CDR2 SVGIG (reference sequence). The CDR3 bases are TGTGCCTGGACACTCGCAGAGGGGACTGAAGCTTTCTTT. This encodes CAWTLAEGTEAFF.

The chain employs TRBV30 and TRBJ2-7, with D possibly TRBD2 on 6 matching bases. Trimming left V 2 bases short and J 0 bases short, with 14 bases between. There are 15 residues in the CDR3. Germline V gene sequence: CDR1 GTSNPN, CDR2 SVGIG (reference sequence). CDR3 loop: CAWSQGLLSSYEQYF. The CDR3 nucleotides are TGTGCCTGGAGTCAGGGACTCCTGAGCTCCTACGAGCAGTACTTC. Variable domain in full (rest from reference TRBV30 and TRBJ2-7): SQTIHQWPATLVQPVGSPLSLECTVEGTSNPNLYWYRQAAGRGLQLLFYSVGIGQISSEVPQNLSASRPQDRQFILSSKKLLLSDSGFYLCAWSQGLLSSYEQYFGPGTRLTVT.

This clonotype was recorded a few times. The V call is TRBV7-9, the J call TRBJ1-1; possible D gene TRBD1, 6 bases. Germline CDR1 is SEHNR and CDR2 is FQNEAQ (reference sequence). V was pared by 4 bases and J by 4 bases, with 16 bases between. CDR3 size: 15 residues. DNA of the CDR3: TGTGCCAGCAGCTCCCGGACAGTTAGTGGCACTGAAGCTTTCTTT. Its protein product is CASSSRTVSGTEAFF.

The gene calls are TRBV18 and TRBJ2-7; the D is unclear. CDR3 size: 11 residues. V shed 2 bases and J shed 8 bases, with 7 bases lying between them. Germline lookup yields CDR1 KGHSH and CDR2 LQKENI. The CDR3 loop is CASSPACKQYF. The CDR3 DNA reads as TGTGCCAGCTCACCAGCGTGCAAGCAGTACTTC.

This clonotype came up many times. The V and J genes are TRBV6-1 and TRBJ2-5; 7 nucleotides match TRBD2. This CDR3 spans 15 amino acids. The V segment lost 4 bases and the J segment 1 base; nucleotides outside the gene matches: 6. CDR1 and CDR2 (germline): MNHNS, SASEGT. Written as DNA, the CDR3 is TGTGCCAGCAGTGCGACCGGGGGGATCCAAGAGACCCAGTACTTC. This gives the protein CASSATGGIQETQYF.

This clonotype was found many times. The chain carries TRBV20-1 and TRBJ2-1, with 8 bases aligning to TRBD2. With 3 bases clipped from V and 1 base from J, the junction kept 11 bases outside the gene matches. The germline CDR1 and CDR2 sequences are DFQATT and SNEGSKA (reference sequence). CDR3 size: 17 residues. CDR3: CSAREVTAGVSYNEQFF. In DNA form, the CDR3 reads TGCAGTGCTAGGGAGGTTACAGCGGGAGTGTCCTACAATGAGCAGTTCTTC.

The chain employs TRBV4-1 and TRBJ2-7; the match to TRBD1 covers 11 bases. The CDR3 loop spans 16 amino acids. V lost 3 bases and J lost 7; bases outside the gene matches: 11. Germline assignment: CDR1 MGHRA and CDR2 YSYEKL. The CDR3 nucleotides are TGCGCCAGCAGCCACCTAACCGGGACAGGGGGTGATGAGCAGTACTTC. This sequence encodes CASSHLTGTGGDEQYF.

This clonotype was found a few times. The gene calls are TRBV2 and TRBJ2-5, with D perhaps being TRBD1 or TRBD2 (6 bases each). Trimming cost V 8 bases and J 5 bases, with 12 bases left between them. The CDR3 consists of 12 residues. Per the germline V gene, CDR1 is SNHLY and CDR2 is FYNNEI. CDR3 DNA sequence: TGTGCCAGCTTAAGGAGGGGGGAGACCCAGTACTTC. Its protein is CASLRRGETQYF.

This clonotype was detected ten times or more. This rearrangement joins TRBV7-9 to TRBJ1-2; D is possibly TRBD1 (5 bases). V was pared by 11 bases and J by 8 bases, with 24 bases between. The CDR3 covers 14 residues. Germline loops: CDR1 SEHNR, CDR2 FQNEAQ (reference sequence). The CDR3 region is CAYYDGGSGGGYTF. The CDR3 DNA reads TGTGCCTACTATGACGGGGGAAGTGGAGGGGGCTACACCTTC.

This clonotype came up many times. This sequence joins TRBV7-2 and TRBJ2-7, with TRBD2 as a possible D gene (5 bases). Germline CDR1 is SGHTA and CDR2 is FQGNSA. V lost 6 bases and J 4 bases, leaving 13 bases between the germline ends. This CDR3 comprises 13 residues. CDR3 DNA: TGTGCCAGCAGGAAAAGCGGTACTTACGAGCAGTACTTC. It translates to CASRKSGTYEQYF.

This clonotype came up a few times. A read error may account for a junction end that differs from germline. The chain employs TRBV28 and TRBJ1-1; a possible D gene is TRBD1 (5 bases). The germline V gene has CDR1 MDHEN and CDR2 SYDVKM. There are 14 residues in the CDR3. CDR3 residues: CASSFHDRYTEASF. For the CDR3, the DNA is TGTGCCAGCAGTTTTCATGACAGATACACTGAAGCTTCCTTT.

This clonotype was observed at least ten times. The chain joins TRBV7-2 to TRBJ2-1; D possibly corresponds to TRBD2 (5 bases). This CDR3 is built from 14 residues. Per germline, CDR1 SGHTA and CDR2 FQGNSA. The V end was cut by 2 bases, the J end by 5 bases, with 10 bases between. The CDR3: CASSLRGLNNEQFF. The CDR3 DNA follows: TGTGCCAGCAGCTTACGAGGACTCAACAATGAGCAGTTCTTC. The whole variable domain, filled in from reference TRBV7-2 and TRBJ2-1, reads GAGVSQSPSNKVTEKGKDVELRCDPISGHTALYWYRQSLGQGLEFLIYFQGNSAPDKSGLPSDRFSAERTGGSVSTLTIQRTQQEDSAVYLCASSLRGLNNEQFFGPGTRLTVL.

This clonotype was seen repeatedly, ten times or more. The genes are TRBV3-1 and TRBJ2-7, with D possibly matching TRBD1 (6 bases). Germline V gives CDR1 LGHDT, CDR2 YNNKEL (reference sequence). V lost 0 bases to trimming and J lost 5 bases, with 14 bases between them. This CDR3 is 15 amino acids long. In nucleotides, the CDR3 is TGTGCCAGCAGCCAAGACCAGGGGAAGTCGAACGAGCAGTACTTC. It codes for CASSQDQGKSNEQYF.

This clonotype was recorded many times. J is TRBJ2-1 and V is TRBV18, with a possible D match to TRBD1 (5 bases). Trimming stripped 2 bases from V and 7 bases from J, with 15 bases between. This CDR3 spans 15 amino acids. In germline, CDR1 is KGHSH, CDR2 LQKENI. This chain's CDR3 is CASSPGVTVLNEQFF. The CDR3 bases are TGTGCCAGCTCACCAGGGGTGACAGTTCTTAATGAGCAGTTCTTC.

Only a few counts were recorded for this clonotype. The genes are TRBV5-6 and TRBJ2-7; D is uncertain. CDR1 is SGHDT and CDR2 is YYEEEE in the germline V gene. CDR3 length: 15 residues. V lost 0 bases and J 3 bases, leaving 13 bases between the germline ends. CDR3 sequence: CASSLGQSVSYEQYF. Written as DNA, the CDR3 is TGTGCCAGCAGCTTGGGTCAGTCGGTTAGCTACGAGCAGTACTTC.

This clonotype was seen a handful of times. CDR3 coding DNA: TGTGCCAGCAGTGAAGGGACAGGAACTGAAGCTTTCTTT. This encodes CASSEGTGTEAFF. V is TRBV25-1 and J is TRBJ1-1; 8 nucleotides line up with TRBD1. V trimming: 2 bases; J trimming: 5 bases; junction bases outside the gene matches: 1. Germline assignment: CDR1 MGHDK and CDR2 SYGVNS. The CDR3 loop spans 13 amino acids.

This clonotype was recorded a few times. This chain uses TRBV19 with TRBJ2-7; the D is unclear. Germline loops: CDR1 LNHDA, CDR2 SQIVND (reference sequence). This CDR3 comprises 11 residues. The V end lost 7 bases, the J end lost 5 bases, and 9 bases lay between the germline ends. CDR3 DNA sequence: TGTGCCAGTAATAACCCGAACGAGCAGTACTTC. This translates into CASNNPNEQYF.

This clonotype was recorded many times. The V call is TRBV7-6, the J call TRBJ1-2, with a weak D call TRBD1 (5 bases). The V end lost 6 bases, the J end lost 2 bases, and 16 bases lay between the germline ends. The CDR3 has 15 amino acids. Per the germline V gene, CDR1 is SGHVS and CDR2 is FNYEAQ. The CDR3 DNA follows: TGTGCCAGCAGTCAAGCATCAGGGTTGAACTATGGCTACACCTTC. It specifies CASSQASGLNYGYTF.

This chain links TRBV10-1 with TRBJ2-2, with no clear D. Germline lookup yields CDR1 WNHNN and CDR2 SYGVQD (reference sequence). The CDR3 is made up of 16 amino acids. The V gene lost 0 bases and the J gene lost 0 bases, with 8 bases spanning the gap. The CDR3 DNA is TGCGCCAGCAGTGAGTCTGGAGCCGCGAACACCGGGGAGCTGTTTTTT. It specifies CASSESGAANTGELFF.

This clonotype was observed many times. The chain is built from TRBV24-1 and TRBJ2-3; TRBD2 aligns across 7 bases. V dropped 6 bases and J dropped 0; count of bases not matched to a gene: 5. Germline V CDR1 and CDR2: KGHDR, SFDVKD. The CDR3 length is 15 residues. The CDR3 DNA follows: TGTGCCACCAGTAGCAGCGGGGAGAGCACAGATACGCAGTATTTT. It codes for CATSSSGESTDTQYF.

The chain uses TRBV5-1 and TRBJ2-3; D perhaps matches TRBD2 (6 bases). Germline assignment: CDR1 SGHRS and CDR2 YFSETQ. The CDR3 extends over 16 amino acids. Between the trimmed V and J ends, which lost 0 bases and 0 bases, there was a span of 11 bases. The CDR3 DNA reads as TGCGCCAGCAGCTTGGGGACTACCCCTAGCACAGATACGCAGTATTTT. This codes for CASSLGTTPSTDTQYF.

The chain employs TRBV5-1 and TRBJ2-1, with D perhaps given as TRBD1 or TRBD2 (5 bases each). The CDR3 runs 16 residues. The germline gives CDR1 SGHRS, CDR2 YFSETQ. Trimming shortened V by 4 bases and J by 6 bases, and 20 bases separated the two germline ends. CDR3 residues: CASSRDGSRVPNEQFF. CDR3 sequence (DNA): TGCGCCAGCAGCAGGGACGGTTCTAGAGTCCCCAATGAGCAGTTCTTC.

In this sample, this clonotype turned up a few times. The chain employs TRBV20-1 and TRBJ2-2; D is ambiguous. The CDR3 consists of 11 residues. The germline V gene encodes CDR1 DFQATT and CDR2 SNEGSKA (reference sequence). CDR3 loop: CIWFGTGELFF. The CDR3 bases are TGCATCTGGTTTGGCACCGGGGAGCTGTTTTTT.

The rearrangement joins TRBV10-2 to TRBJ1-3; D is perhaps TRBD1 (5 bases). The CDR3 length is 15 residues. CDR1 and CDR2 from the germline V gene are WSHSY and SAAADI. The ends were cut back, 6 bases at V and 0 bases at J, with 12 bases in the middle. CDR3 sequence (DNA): TGCGCCAGCAGGAATACAGGTTACTCTGGAAACACCATATATTTT. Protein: CASRNTGYSGNTIYF.